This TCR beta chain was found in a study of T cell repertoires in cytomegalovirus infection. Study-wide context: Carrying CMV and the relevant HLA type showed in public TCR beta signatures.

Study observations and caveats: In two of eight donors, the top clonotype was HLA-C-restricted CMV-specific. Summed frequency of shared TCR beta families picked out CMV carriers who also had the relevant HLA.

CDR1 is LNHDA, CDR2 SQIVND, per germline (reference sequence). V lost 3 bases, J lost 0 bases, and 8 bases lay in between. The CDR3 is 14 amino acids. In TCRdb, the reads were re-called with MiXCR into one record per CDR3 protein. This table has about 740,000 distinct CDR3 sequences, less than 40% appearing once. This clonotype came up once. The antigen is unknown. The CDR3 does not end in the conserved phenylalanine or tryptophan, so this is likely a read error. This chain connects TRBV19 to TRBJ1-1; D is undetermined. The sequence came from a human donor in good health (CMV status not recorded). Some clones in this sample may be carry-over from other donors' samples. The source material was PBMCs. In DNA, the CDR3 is TGTGCCAGTAGTATGTACAGAATGAACACTGAAGCTTTCTGT. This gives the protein CASSMYRMNTEAFC.